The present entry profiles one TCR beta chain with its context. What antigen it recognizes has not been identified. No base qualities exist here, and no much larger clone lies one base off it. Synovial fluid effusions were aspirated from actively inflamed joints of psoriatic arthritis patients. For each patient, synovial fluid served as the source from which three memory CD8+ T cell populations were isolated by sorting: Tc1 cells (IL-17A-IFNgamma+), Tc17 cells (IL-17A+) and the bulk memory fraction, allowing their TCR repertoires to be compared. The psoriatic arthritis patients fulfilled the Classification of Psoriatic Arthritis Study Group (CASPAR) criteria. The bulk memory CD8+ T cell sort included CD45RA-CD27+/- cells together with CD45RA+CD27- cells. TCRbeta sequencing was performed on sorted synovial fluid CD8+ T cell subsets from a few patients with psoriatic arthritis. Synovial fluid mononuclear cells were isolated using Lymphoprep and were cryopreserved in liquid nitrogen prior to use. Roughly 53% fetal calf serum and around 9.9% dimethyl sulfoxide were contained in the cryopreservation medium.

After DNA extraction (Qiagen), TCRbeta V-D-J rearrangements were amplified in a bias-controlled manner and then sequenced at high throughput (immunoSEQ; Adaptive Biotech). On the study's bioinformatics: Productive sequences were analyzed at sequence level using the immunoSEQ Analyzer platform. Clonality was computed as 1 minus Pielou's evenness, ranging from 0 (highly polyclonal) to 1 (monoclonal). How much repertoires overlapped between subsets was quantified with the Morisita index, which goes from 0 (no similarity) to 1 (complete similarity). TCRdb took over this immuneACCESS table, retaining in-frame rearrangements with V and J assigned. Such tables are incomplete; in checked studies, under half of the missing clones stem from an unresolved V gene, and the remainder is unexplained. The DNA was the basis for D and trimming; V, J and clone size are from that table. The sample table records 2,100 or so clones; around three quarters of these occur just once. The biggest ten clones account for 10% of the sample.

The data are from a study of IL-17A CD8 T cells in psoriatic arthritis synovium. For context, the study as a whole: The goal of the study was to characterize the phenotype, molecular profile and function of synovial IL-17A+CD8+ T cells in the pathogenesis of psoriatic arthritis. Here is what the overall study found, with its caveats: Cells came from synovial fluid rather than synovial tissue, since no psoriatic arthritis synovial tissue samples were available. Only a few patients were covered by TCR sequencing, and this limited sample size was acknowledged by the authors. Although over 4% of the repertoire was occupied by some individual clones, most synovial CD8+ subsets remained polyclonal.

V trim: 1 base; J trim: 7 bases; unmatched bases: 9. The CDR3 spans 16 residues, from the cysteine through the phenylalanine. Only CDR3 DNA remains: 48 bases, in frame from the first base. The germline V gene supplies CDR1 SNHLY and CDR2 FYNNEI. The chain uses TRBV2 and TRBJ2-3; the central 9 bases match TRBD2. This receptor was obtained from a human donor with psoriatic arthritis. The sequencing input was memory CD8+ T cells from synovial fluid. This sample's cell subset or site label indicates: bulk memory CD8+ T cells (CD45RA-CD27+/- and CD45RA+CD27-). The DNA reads TGTGCCAGCAGTGAAGAATCTAGCGGGGTTCGTTATACGCAGTATTTT. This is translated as CASSEESSGVRYTQYF.